This TCR beta chain was recorded in a study of T cells in Graves' hyperthyroidism and ophthalmopathy. General study findings and limits: Progression to ophthalmopathy was predicted a median of 6.5 months early.

No ophthalmopathy progression within 18 months constituted stable Graves' hyperthyroidism. Participants, patients aged 18 to 65, had newly diagnosed hyperthyroidism with a duration under 2 months. From 9 to 10 ml of fresh peripheral blood, PBMCs were isolated. Researchers amplified the TCR beta CDR3 regions from RNA transcripts. First-round RT-PCR targeting the TCR CDR3 was performed with the HTBI primer set. TCRdb passed the multiplex PCR reads through MiXCR, listing each CDR3 protein once. The profile shows under 350,000 distinct CDR3 sequences, over 15% of them singletons. V dropped 2 bases and J dropped 10 bases, with 12 bases sitting between them. Germline V lookup: CDR1 KGHSH, CDR2 LQKENI. This CDR3 comprises 13 residues. With regard to this clonotype: Its antigen remains unidentified.

This rearrangement joins TRBV18 to TRBJ2-1; perhaps D is TRBD1 or TRBD2 (5 bases each). Sample: blood. This TCR derives from a woman aged 45 to 65 with Graves' hyperthyroidism. The CDR3: CASSPLGDGEQFF. The CDR3 DNA reads TGTGCCAGCTCACCATTAGGGGACGGGGAGCAGTTCTTC. Looking up the rest from reference TRBV18 and TRBJ2-1 gives the full variable domain: NAGVMQNPRHLVRRRGQEARLRCSPMKGHSHVYWYRQLPEEGLKFMVYLQKENIIDESGMPKERFSAEFPKEGPSILRIQQVVRGDSAAYFCASSPLGDGEQFFGPGTRLTVL.